One sample yielded the 15 T cell receptor beta chains listed below, sequenced in a study of CD8 T cells in Susac syndrome. When the RNA was reverse transcribed, random hexamers were used with an input of 0.5 to 1 ug. TCRdb reanalysed the immunoSEQ multiplex PCR reads using MiXCR and keeps one entry per CDR3 protein. The sample holds some 170,000 distinct CDR3 sequences, 85% to 95% seen once. The sample comprised CD4+ T cells from PBMCs. These receptor sequences come from a human donor with Susac syndrome.

The genes are TRBV27 and TRBJ1-2; unclear D gene. V dropped 0 bases and J dropped 3 bases, with 11 bases sitting between them. Per germline, CDR1 MNHEY and CDR2 SMNVEV (reference sequence). The CDR3 length is 15 residues. CDR3 loop: CASSLSGFGHYGYTF. Written as DNA, the CDR3 is TGTGCCAGCAGTTTATCAGGGTTTGGCCACTATGGCTACACCTTC.

The genes are TRBV4-3 and TRBJ2-1, with TRBD2 as a possible D gene (5 bases). Germline values: CDR1 LGHNA, CDR2 YSLEER. V lost 1 base, J lost 4 bases, and 14 bases lay in between. The CDR3 loop spans 16 amino acids. CDR3: CASSQVQWRTYNEQFF. The CDR3, as DNA: TGCGCCAGCAGCCAAGTACAGTGGAGGACTTACAATGAGCAGTTCTTC.

This sequence joins TRBV2 and TRBJ2-3; 9 bases agree with TRBD2. Germline lookup yields CDR1 SNHLY and CDR2 FYNNEI. This CDR3 is 15 amino acids long. V shed 8 bases, J shed 2 bases, and the junction held 8 bases outside the gene matches. The CDR3 DNA reads TGTGCCAGCGGTCCGGGACTAGCTGACACAGATACGCAGTATTTT. The encoded protein is CASGPGLADTDTQYF.

The chain employs TRBV28 and TRBJ1-1; D is possibly TRBD1 (6 bases). The V gene's germline CDR1 is MDHEN and CDR2 SYDVKM. The length of the CDR3 is 16 residues. The V and J ends lost 8 bases and 0 bases respectively, with 19 bases between them. CDR3 bases: TGTGCCAGCCGTTCCCACAGGGCGGTCGTGAACACTGAAGCTTTCTTT. As protein: CASRSHRAVVNTEAFF.

This clonotype was observed once. The chain has TRBV7-9 and TRBJ2-7; the D is unclear. Trimming took off 1 base at V and 2 bases at J, with 9 bases between the two ends. Germline V gene sequence: CDR1 SEHNR, CDR2 FQNEAQ (reference sequence). CDR3 size: 14 residues. CDR3 nucleotides: TGTGCCAGCAGCTTAGGCAGCCAGCCCTACGAGCAGTACTTC. Residues: CASSLGSQPYEQYF.

This chain links TRBV5-4 with TRBJ2-3; 15 positions match TRBD2. The V gene's germline CDR1 is SGHNT and CDR2 YYREEE (reference sequence). Losses at the gene ends were 1 base for V and 6 bases for J; bases not matched to a gene: 6. The length of the CDR3 is 17 residues. The CDR3 DNA follows: TGTGCCAGCAGCTTGCCGGGACTAGCGGGGGGAGCGGATACGCAGTATTTT. Its translation is CASSLPGLAGGADTQYF.

The V call is TRBV4-1, the J call TRBJ2-3, with D perhaps given as TRBD1 or TRBD2 (5 bases each). The germline CDR1 and CDR2 sequences are MGHRA and YSYEKL. This CDR3 is built from 16 residues. Deletions cut 2 bases from V and 5 bases from J, with 17 bases between. The CDR3 nucleotides are TGCGCCAGCAGCCAAACCCAGGGAGCCTCGGTAGATACGCAGTATTTT. Protein: CASSQTQGASVDTQYF.

This sequence joins TRBV11-2 and TRBJ2-5, with 13 bases identical to TRBD2. This CDR3 has 16 amino acids. Per germline, CDR1 SGHAT and CDR2 FQNNGV. The V and J ends lost 1 base and 7 bases, in that order; junction bases with no gene match: 6. The CDR3 nucleotides are TGTGCCAGCAGCTTAGCTAGGACTAGCGGGAGTGGGACCCAGTACTTC. Translating gives CASSLARTSGSGTQYF.

The rearrangement joins TRBV21-1 to TRBJ2-7. TRBV21-1 is a pseudogene segment. The CDR3 spans 16 residues. CDR3 region: CASSKPASGGSYEQYF. CDR3 nucleotides: TGTGCCAGCAGCAAACCTGCTAGCGGGGGCTCTTACGAGCAGTACTTC.

V gene TRBV5-1 combines with J gene TRBJ2-4; D unresolved. Trimming left V 0 bases short and J 2 bases short, with 9 bases between. There are 15 residues in the CDR3. Germline CDR1 SGHRS, CDR2 YFSETQ. CDR3 protein: CASSLGPHSKNIQYF. The CDR3 DNA is TGCGCCAGCAGCTTGGGCCCCCATTCCAAAAACATTCAGTACTTC.

V gene TRBV6-5 combines with J gene TRBJ1-2, with 10 nucleotides matching TRBD1. The germline CDR1 and CDR2 sequences are MNHEY and SVGAGI. V shed 3 bases and J 7 bases; nucleotides not matched to a gene: 14. CDR3 length: 17 residues. In nucleotides, the CDR3 is TGTGCCAGCAGTTATCTCGGGACAGGGGCCACCGAACCTGGCTACACCTTC. Translating gives CASSYLGTGATEPGYTF.

This chain uses TRBV29-1 with TRBJ1-1, with D possibly TRBD1 on 6 matching bases. CDR3 length: 14 amino acids. CDR1 and CDR2 (germline): SQVTM, ANQGSEA. The V end lost 4 bases, the J end lost 0 bases, and 12 bases lay between the germline ends. The CDR3 coding sequence is TGCAGCGTTGTGGAGGACAGCATGAACACTGAAGCTTTCTTT. Its translation: CSVVEDSMNTEAFF.

J is TRBJ1-1 and V is TRBV4-3; 8 positions match TRBD1. Germline-derived CDR1 and CDR2 are LGHNA and YSLEER. The CDR3 runs 15 residues. J lost 0 bases, V lost 3 bases, and 3 bases had no gene match. For the CDR3, the DNA is TGCGCCAGCAGCCACACAGGGGGGTTGAACACTGAAGCTTTCTTT. Its translation is CASSHTGGLNTEAFF.

The genes are TRBV2 and TRBJ1-5; D not resolved. Germline V gives CDR1 SNHLY, CDR2 FYNNEI. The CDR3 runs to 13 residues. Trimming took off 4 bases at V and 7 bases at J, with 11 bases between the two ends. CDR3 bases: TGTGCCAGCAGTGTCGGTGGCACCCAGCCCCAGCATTTT. It codes for CASSVGGTQPQHF.

This clonotype came up once. The CDR3, as DNA: TGTGCTAGTGGTTTGGACGGGGACGGGAAAGAGACCCAGTACTTC. Protein sequence: CASGLDGDGKETQYF. The rearrangement joins TRBV12-5 to TRBJ2-5; perhaps D is TRBD1 or TRBD2 (5 bases each). The germline V and J ends were trimmed by 1 base and 3 bases, with 12 bases remaining between them. CDR3 length: 15 amino acids. Looked up from germline, CDR1 is LGHNT and CDR2 is FRNRAP.